Presented here are 18 T cell receptor beta chains from one specimen sequenced in a study of OX40 agonist ivuxolimab in advanced cancers. Clones were read by immunoSEQ multiplex PCR, and TCRdb kept only the in-frame ones, dropping some. The sample lists about 14,000 clones, around 80% occurring once. This sample comprised CD4+ or CD8+ T cells sorted from blood, obtained in a trial of the OX40 agonist ivuxolimab. Every receptor here comes from an adult with an advanced solid tumor such as melanoma, head and neck, liver or kidney cancer.

The chain links TRBV27 to TRBJ2-7, with TRBD1 as a possible D gene (5 bases). The CDR3 is 14 residues long. Germline V lookup: CDR1 MNHEY, CDR2 SMNVEV (reference sequence). V was pared by 2 bases and J by 0 bases, with 8 bases between. The CDR3 reads CASSLGQGSYEQYF. The CDR3 bases are TGTGCCAGCAGTTTAGGGCAGGGCTCCTACGAGCAGTACTTC.

The V call is TRBV2, the J call TRBJ2-7; 12 nucleotides match TRBD2. The CDR3 runs to 17 residues. The germline CDR1 and CDR2 sequences are SNHLY and FYNNEI. V shed 4 bases, J shed 4 bases, and the junction held 11 bases outside the gene matches. The CDR3 loop is CASSAGTSGSRWYEQYF. In DNA form, the CDR3 reads TGTGCCAGCAGTGCCGGGACTAGCGGGTCCCGGTGGTACGAGCAGTACTTC.

This clone qualifies as medium-sized. V is TRBV7-2 and J is TRBJ2-7; 7 nucleotides match TRBD2. The CDR3 is 15 residues long. Germline CDR1 SGHTA, CDR2 FQGNSA. V lost 1 base, J lost 0 bases, and 3 bases stayed unmatched. The CDR3 coding sequence is TGTGCCAGCAGCTTAGGGGGGGGGATCTCCTACGAGCAGTACTTC. It codes for CASSLGGGISYEQYF.

The chain has TRBV5-5 and TRBJ2-1, with D uncertain. CDR1 and CDR2 (germline): SGHKS, YYEKEE (reference sequence). This CDR3 contains 14 residues. The V end lost 2 bases, the J end lost 8 bases, and 14 bases lay between the germline ends. In nucleotides, the CDR3 is TGTGCCAGCAGCTTCCCCGCTGGGGTGGATGAGCAGTTCTTC. It codes for CASSFPAGVDEQFF.

The chain links TRBV7-9 to TRBJ2-7; D assignment may be TRBD1 or TRBD2 (5 bases each). Between the trimmed V and J ends, which lost 5 bases and 2 bases, there was a span of 13 bases. From germline, CDR1 is SEHNR and CDR2 FQNEAQ (reference sequence). The length of the CDR3 is 14 residues. CDR3 DNA sequence: TGTGCCAGCAGCCCCGAGGGGCTTCCCTACGAGCAGTACTTC. Translating gives CASSPEGLPYEQYF.

The chain joins TRBV4-1 to TRBJ2-1, with 10 bases aligning to TRBD2. Germline lookup yields CDR1 MGHRA and CDR2 YSYEKL. There are 17 residues in the CDR3. V shed 2 bases, J shed 8 bases, and the junction held 12 bases outside the gene matches. CDR3 in amino acids: CASSQKPGLALYHEQFF. The CDR3 DNA reads TGCGCCAGCAGCCAAAAACCGGGACTAGCGTTGTACCATGAGCAGTTCTTC.

This sequence joins TRBV15 and TRBJ2-7, with D tentatively TRBD1 or TRBD2 (5 bases each). V lost 1 base and J lost 5, with 12 bases in between. Germline V gives CDR1 LNHNV, CDR2 YYDKDF (reference sequence). The CDR3 is 14 residues long. The CDR3 spells CATSRAGTGHEQYF. The CDR3 DNA reads TGTGCCACCAGCAGAGCGGGGACCGGCCACGAGCAGTACTTC. The whole variable domain, remainder taken from reference TRBV15 and TRBJ2-7, is DAMVIQNPRYQVTQFGKPVTLSCSQTLNHNVMYWYQQKSSQAPKLLFHYYDKDFNNEADTPDNFQSRRPNTSFCFLDIRSPGLGDTAMYLCATSRAGTGHEQYFGPGTRLTVT.

This chain uses TRBV7-9 with TRBJ1-1, with D unresolved. The CDR3 length is 12 residues. V gave up 2 bases and J gave up 1 base, with 2 bases separating them. In germline, CDR1 is SEHNR, CDR2 FQNEAQ (reference sequence). For the CDR3, the DNA is TGTGCCAGCAGCTTAAAGAACACTGAAGCTTTCTTT. Translated: CASSLKNTEAFF. The whole variable domain, filled in from reference TRBV7-9 and TRBJ1-1, reads DTGVSQNPRHKITKRGQNVTFRCDPISEHNRLYWYRQTLGQGPEFLTYFQNEAQLEKSRLLSDRFSAERPKGSFSTLEIQRTEQGDSAMYLCASSLKNTEAFFGQGTRLTVV.

This clone was recorded only once. The rearrangement links TRBV5-6 to TRBJ2-1; 7 nucleotides align to TRBD2. The CDR3 sequence is 16 residues long. Germline V gene data show CDR1 as SGHDT and CDR2 as YYEEEE. The J segment lost 4 bases and the V segment lost 4 bases, leaving 11 bases of the junction unmatched. In DNA, the CDR3 is TGTGCCAGCAGCATAACCTCGTGGGAGGGGTACAATGAGCAGTTCTTC. Protein product: CASSITSWEGYNEQFF. The full variable domain, in which reference TRBV5-6 and TRBJ2-1 provide the parts outside the CDR3, is DAGVTQSPTHLIKTRGQQVTLRCSPKSGHDTVSWYQQALGQGPQFIFQYYEEEERQRGNFPDRFSGHQFPNYSSELNVNALLLGDSALYLCASSITSWEGYNEQFFGPGTRLTVL.

The V call is TRBV9, the J call TRBJ2-2; D is ambiguous. V lost 0 bases and J lost 4, with 4 bases in between. This CDR3 region has 13 residues. Germline CDR1 reads SGDLS; CDR2 reads YYNGEE. CDR3 sequence reads: CASSVAGTGELFF. CDR3 bases: TGTGCCAGCAGCGTAGCGGGCACCGGGGAGCTGTTTTTT.

The rearrangement joins TRBV18 to TRBJ2-1, with D possibly being TRBD1 (5 bases). CDR3 length: 14 residues. Germline V lookup: CDR1 KGHSH, CDR2 LQKENI. Trimming took 6 bases from V and 1 from J, leaving 10 bases between them. The CDR3 DNA reads TGTGCCAGCTCCGTGACAGATTCCTACAATGAGCAGTTCTTC. This gives the protein CASSVTDSYNEQFF.

The chain is built from TRBV27 and TRBJ2-1; D remains ambiguous. V lost 2 bases to trimming and J lost 2 bases, with 4 bases between them. This CDR3 has 13 residues. The germline V gene encodes CDR1 MNHEY and CDR2 SMNVEV (reference sequence). The CDR3 is CASSLDTYNEQFF. CDR3 nucleotide sequence: TGTGCCAGCAGTTTAGACACCTACAATGAGCAGTTCTTC.

A few counts support this clone. The chain employs TRBV5-4 and TRBJ1-2; D gene uncertain. Trimming shortened V by 0 bases and J by 6 bases, and 9 bases separated the two germline ends. From germline, CDR1 is SGHNT and CDR2 YYREEE (reference sequence). The CDR3 runs to 13 residues. CDR3 loop: CASSLESFDGYTF. The CDR3 nucleotides read TGTGCCAGCAGCTTGGAGTCATTCGATGGCTACACCTTC.

The chain combines TRBV9 with TRBJ2-3; TRBD2 aligns across 9 bases. V trimming: 1 base; J trimming: 3 bases; junction bases outside the gene matches: 9. The germline gives CDR1 SGDLS, CDR2 YYNGEE. The CDR3 contains 17 residues. The DNA of the CDR3 is TGTGCCAGCAGCGTATACAGCGGGGGGCTTCCAACAGATACGCAGTATTTT. This codes for CASSVYSGGLPTDTQYF.

This clone is large (0.1 to 1%) by share. This chain connects TRBV9 to TRBJ2-7, with D hard to call. CDR1 is SGDLS, CDR2 YYNGEE, per germline. The CDR3 is made up of 12 amino acids. Trimming removed 4 bases from V and 5 bases from J, with 10 bases in between. The CDR3 loop reads CASSRRDHEQYF. The CDR3 DNA reads TGTGCCAGCAGCAGACGCGACCACGAGCAGTACTTC.

Sample share makes this clone medium-sized (0.01 to 0.1%). The CDR3 DNA follows: TGTGCCAGCAGTCCCGAGGGGGGGCAGGCTGGCTACACCTTC. It translates to CASSPEGGQAGYTF. The rearrangement uses TRBV27 and TRBJ1-2, with D perhaps matching TRBD1 (6 bases). CDR3 length: 14 amino acids. Trimming took off 5 bases at V and 7 bases at J, with 17 bases between the two ends. CDR1 and CDR2 from the germline V gene are MNHEY and SMNVEV (reference sequence).

J is TRBJ1-4 and V is TRBV27; weak D call: TRBD1 (5 bases). V was pared by 4 bases and J by 8 bases, with 17 bases between. The germline gives CDR1 MNHEY, CDR2 SMNVEV (reference sequence). The CDR3 is 15 residues long. In DNA form, the CDR3 reads TGTGCCAGCAGTTCCTTTCGGGGGGTTGGGGAAAAACTGTTTTTT. Its protein is CASSSFRGVGEKLFF.

This clone is a singleton in its sample. This chain uses TRBV15 with TRBJ2-3; no clear D. Trimming took 3 bases from V and 0 from J, leaving 10 bases between them. The CDR3 length is 15 residues. Per germline, CDR1 LNHNV and CDR2 YYDKDF (reference sequence). The CDR3 protein is CATSRDGTSTDTQYF. The CDR3 DNA is TGTGCCACCAGCAGGGACGGTACTAGCACAGATACGCAGTATTTT. Variable domain in full (rest from reference TRBV15 and TRBJ2-3): DAMVIQNPRYQVTQFGKPVTLSCSQTLNHNVMYWYQQKSSQAPKLLFHYYDKDFNNEADTPDNFQSRRPNTSFCFLDIRSPGLGDTAMYLCATSRDGTSTDTQYFGPGTRLTVL.